Described below is a single T cell receptor (beta chain) sequence and its context. What it recognizes is unknown. Different DNA sequences within this sample yield the same CDR3. This record comes from a study of cytomegalovirus exposure and HLA in healthy donors. Whole-study findings and limits: V- and J-gene trimming of TCR beta was linked (in a later analysis) to a missense DCLRE1C variant.

The PCR employed 60 Vbeta primers together with 13 Jbeta primers. Sequenced by immunoSEQ multiplex PCR; TCRdb stores in-frame clones only, minus some. The profile covers some 160,000 clones, with over 80% appearing a single time and 1.5% to 1.7% taken by the ten largest. The source is a woman aged 18 to 35 in good health and CMV-seronegative. The sequenced sample was PBMCs.

The CDR3 protein is CASSLGGLSTDTQYF. CDR3 coding DNA: TGTGCCAGCAGCTTAGGTGGACTAAGCACAGATACGCAGTATTTT. V is TRBV7-2 and J is TRBJ2-3; maybe TRBD2 (6 bases). Germline-derived CDR1 and CDR2 are SGHTA and FQGNSA. CDR3 length: 15 residues. V lost 1 base and J 0 bases, leaving 8 bases between the germline ends. Full variable domain (missing parts from reference TRBV7-2 and TRBJ2-3): GAGVSQSPSNKVTEKGKDVELRCDPISGHTALYWYRQSLGQGLEFLIYFQGNSAPDKSGLPSDRFSAERTGGSVSTLTIQRTQQEDSAVYLCASSLGGLSTDTQYFGPGTRLTVL.